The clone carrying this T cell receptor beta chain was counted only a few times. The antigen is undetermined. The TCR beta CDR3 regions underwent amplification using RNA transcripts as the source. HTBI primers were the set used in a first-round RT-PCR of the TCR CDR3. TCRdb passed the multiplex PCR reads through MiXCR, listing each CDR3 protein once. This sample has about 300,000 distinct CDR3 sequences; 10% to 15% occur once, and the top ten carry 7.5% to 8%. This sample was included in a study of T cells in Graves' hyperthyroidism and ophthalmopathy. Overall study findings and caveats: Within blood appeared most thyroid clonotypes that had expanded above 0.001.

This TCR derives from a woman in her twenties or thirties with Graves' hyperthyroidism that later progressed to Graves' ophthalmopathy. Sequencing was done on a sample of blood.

CDR3 region: CANTKAWTSDEQFF. As DNA, the CDR3 is TGTGCCAACACTAAAGCTTGGACTAGCGATGAGCAGTTCTTC. This chain connects TRBV27 to TRBJ2-1; 9 bases agree with TRBD2. The germline CDR1 and CDR2 sequences are MNHEY and SMNVEV (reference sequence). This CDR3 is 14 amino acids long. The V gene end was trimmed by 10 bases and the J gene end by 8 bases; junction bases not matched to a gene: 12.